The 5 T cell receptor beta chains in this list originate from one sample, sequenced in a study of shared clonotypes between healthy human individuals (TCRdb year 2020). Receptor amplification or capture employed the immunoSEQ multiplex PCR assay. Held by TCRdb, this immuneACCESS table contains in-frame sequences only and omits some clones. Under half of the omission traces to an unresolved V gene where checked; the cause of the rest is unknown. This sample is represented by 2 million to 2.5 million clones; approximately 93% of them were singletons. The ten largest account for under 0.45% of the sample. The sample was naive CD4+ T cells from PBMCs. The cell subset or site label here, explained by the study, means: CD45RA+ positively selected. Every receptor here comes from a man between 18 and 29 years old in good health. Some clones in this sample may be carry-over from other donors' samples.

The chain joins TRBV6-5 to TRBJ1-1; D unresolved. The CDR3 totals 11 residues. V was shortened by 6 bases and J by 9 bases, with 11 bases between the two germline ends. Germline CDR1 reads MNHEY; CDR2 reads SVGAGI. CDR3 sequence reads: CASRGSYKAFF. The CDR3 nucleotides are TGTGCCAGCAGAGGTTCCTATAAAGCTTTCTTT.

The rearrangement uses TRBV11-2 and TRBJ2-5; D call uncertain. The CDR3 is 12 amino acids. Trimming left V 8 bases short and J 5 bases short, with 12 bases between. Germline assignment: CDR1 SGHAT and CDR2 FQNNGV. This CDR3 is CASRRMGETQYF. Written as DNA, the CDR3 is TGTGCCAGCCGCAGGATGGGGGAGACCCAGTACTTC.

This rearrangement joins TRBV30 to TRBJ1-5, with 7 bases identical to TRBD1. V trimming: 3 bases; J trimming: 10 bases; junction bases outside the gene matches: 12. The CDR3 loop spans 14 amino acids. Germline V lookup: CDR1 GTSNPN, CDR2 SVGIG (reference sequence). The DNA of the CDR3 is TGTGCCTGGAGCCTTAGGACAGGTAGAAGTCCCCAGCATTTT. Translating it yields CAWSLRTGRSPQHF.

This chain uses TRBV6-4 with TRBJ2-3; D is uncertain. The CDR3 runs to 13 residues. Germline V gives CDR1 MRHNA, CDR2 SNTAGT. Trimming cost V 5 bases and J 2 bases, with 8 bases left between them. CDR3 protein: CASSRQPTDTQYF. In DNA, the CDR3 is TGTGCCAGCAGTAGGCAGCCCACAGATACGCAGTATTTT.

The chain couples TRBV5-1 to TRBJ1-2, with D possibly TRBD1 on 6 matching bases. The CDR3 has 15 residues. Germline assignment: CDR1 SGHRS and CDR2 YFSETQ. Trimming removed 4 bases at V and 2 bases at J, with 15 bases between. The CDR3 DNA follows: TGCGCCAGCAGCCTCATAGAAGGGGGAAACTATGGCTACACCTTC. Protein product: CASSLIEGGNYGYTF. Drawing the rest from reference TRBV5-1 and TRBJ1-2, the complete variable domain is KAGVTQTPRYLIKTRGQQVTLSCSPISGHRSVSWYQQTPGQGLQFLFEYFSETQRNKGNFPGRFSGRQFSNSRSEMNVSTLELGDSALYLCASSLIEGGNYGYTFGSGTRLTVV.